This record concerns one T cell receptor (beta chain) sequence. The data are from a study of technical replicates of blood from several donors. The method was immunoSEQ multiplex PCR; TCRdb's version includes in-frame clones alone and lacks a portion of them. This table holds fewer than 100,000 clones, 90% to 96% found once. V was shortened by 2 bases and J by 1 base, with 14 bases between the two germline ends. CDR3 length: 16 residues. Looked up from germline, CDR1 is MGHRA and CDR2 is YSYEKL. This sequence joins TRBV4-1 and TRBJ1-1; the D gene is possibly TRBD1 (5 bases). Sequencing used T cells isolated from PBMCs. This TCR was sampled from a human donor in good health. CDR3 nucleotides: TGCGCCAGCAGCCAACGGAGTCTACAGGCGAACACTGAAGCTTTCTTT. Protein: CASSQRSLQANTEAFF.